Listed below are T cell receptor beta chains from one sample, sequenced in a study of T cell responses to AZD1222 COVID-19 vaccine. Sequenced by immunoSEQ multiplex PCR; TCRdb stores in-frame clones only, minus some. The sample has over 130,000 clones, under 95% seen once. This specimen consisted of peripheral blood, obtained 28 days after the second dose of the MenACWY control vaccine. Receptor source: an adult who received the MenACWY meningococcal vaccine as a control. CDR3s include the opening cysteine and the closing phenylalanine or tryptophan. D genes are given only for firm matches. Clone sizes are given selectively: once, few, many, or a class where the clone is expanded.

.	TRBV5-4	.	TRBJ2-5	CASSGGNSETQYF	TGTGCCAGCAGCGGGGGGAACTCCGAGACCCAGTACTTC
.	TRBV6-5	.	TRBJ2-1	CASRETFTSYNEQFF	TGTGCCAGCAGGGAGACTTTTACTTCCTACAATGAGCAGTTCTTC
.	TRBV15	TRBD2	TRBJ2-1	CATSRDRVAGADEQFF	TGTGCCACCAGCAGAGATCGCGTGGCGGGAGCCGATGAGCAGTTCTTC
.	TRBV28	TRBD1	TRBJ1-2	CASKEGQYTANYGYTF	TGTGCCAGCAAAGAGGGACAGTATACGGCTAACTATGGCTACACCTTC
.	TRBV24-1	TRBD1	TRBJ2-5	CATSDLAGGDQTQYF	TGTGCCACCAGTGATTTGGCAGGGGGCGATCAGACCCAGTACTTC
.	TRBV19	TRBD1	TRBJ1-2	CASRTDRAGYGYTF	TGTGCCAGTCGAACGGACAGGGCAGGCTATGGCTACACCTTC
.	TRBV28	.	TRBJ2-3	CASSLSGGVPTDTQYF	TGTGCCAGCAGTTTGTCAGGGGGGGTACCCACAGATACGCAGTATTTT
.	TRBV7-8	.	TRBJ1-5	CASSSPAKGNQPQHF	TGTGCCAGCAGCTCCCCGGCAAAGGGCAATCAGCCCCAGCATTTT
.	TRBV12-3/TRBV12-4	.	TRBJ1-1	CASRHRFATEAFF	TGTGCCAGCAGGCACAGGTTCGCCACTGAAGCTTTCTTT
.	TRBV29-1	.	TRBJ2-5	CSSGGRQETQYF	TGCAGCTCGGGGGGCCGTCAAGAGACCCAGTACTTC
few	TRBV7-9	.	TRBJ2-3	CASRRSRGTDTQYF	TGTGCCAGCAGACGAAGCAGGGGAACAGATACGCAGTATTTT
.	TRBV19	TRBD2	TRBJ2-1	CASRRQGNGRALNEQFF	TGTGCCAGTAGACGACAAGGGAACGGGAGGGCCCTAAATGAGCAGTTCTTC
.	TRBV24-1	.	TRBJ2-3	CATSLNAVDTQYF	TGTGCCACCAGCCTGAACGCGGTAGATACGCAGTATTTT
.	TRBV9	TRBD2	TRBJ2-1	CASSVGLAGGPRSYNEQFF	TGTGCCAGCAGCGTAGGACTAGCGGGAGGGCCGCGATCCTACAATGAGCAGTTCTTC
few	TRBV5-1	.	TRBJ1-1	CASSLASVGKNTEAFF	TGCGCCAGCAGCTTGGCGTCAGTAGGTAAGAACACTGAAGCTTTCTTT
.	TRBV7-9	TRBD1	TRBJ2-2	CASKGQGNTGELFF	TGTGCCAGCAAGGGACAGGGGAACACCGGGGAGCTGTTTTTT
.	TRBV11-2	.	TRBJ2-7	CASSFEQDLAQYF	TGTGCCAGCAGCTTCGAGCAGGATTTGGCGCAGTACTTC
.	TRBV5-1	TRBD1	TRBJ2-7	CASRWDRGTTYEQYF	TGCGCCAGCAGATGGGACAGGGGTACTACCTACGAGCAGTACTTC
.	TRBV10-3	.	TRBJ2-3	CAISPSDIDTQYF	TGTGCCATCAGTCCCTCGGATATCGATACGCAGTATTTT
.	TRBV19	TRBD1	TRBJ2-7	CASSSGTAGGLHEQYF	TGTGCCAGTAGTTCCGGTACGGCAGGGGGCTTGCACGAGCAGTACTTC
.	TRBV9	.	TRBJ2-7	CASSVVEGGEQYF	TGTGCCAGCAGCGTAGTGGAGGGAGGCGAGCAGTACTTC
.	TRBV9	TRBD2	TRBJ2-5	CASSVGNSGGIGRETQYF	TGTGCCAGCAGCGTAGGGAACAGCGGGGGGATTGGAAGAGAGACCCAGTACTTC
once	TRBV5-6	TRBD2	TRBJ2-7	CASSTMAGGVLYEQYF	TGTGCCAGCAGCACTATGGCTGGGGGGGTACTGTACGAGCAGTACTTC
.	TRBV18	.	TRBJ1-1	CASSTGTEGPNTEAFF	TGTGCCAGCTCAACTGGGACGGAGGGTCCAAACACTGAAGCTTTCTTT
.	TRBV10-1	.	TRBJ2-2	CASRPGLTGELFF	TGCGCCAGCAGGCCAGGTCTTACCGGGGAGCTGTTTTTT
few	TRBV19	TRBD1	TRBJ1-5	CASRDPGQSNQPQHF	TGTGCCAGTAGAGATCCGGGACAGAGCAATCAGCCCCAGCATTTT
.	TRBV3-1/TRBV3-2	.	TRBJ2-5	CASSFRGQETQYF	TGTGCCAGCAGCTTTCGTGGCCAAGAGACCCAGTACTTC
.	TRBV5-1	.	TRBJ1-2	CASSRAGNNYGYTF	TGCGCCAGCAGCCGGGCAGGGAATAACTATGGCTACACCTTC
.	TRBV18	TRBD2	TRBJ2-7	CASSPTGLGYEQYF	TGTGCCAGCTCGCCAACCGGACTAGGCTACGAGCAGTACTTC
.	TRBV18	.	TRBJ1-6	CASSPRDDSPLHF	TGTGCCAGCTCACCCAGGGATGATTCACCCCTCCACTTT
.	TRBV2	TRBD1	TRBJ2-2	CASRQGTGELFF	TGTGCCAGCCGACAGGGTACCGGGGAGCTGTTTTTT
.	TRBV19	.	TRBJ1-2	CASSRNYGYTF	TGTGCCAGTAGCAGGAACTATGGCTACACCTTC
.	TRBV28	TRBD1	TRBJ2-2	CASRLQGTTGELFF	TGTGCCAGCAGGCTACAGGGGACCACCGGGGAGCTGTTTTTT
once	TRBV2	.	TRBJ1-1	CASSQQPLPRNTEAFF	TGTGCCAGCAGTCAACAGCCTCTTCCTAGGAACACTGAAGCTTTCTTT
.	TRBV6-2/TRBV6-3	TRBD1	TRBJ1-2	CASSPQEGALGYGYTF	TGTGCCAGCAGCCCTCAAGAGGGGGCCTTGGGCTATGGCTACACCTTC
.	TRBV28	TRBD1	TRBJ1-3	CASRKNNRGRNTIYF	TGTGCCAGCAGAAAAAATAACAGGGGAAGAAACACCATATATTTT
.	TRBV7-2	.	TRBJ2-7	CASSWTEGQYEQYF	TGTGCCAGCAGCTGGACGGAGGGCCAGTACGAGCAGTACTTC
.	TRBV5-1	.	TRBJ2-7	CASSFRDGTTEQYF	TGCGCCAGCAGCTTTCGGGACGGAACTACCGAGCAGTACTTC
.	TRBV28	.	TRBJ2-3	CASSLPTSPSTDTQYF	TGTGCCAGCAGCCTACCGACGTCCCCGAGCACAGATACGCAGTATTTT
.	TRBV4-3	.	TRBJ2-5	CASSQAVQETQYF	TGCGCCAGCAGCCAAGCTGTGCAAGAGACCCAGTACTTC
.	TRBV6-5	.	TRBJ2-7	CASSPSRVGGEQYF	TGTGCCAGCAGCCCCTCGCGTGTAGGGGGCGAGCAGTACTTC
.	TRBV7-6	TRBD1	TRBJ2-6	CATRGGQGKYSGANVLTF	TGTGCCACCCGGGGAGGACAGGGGAAATACTCTGGGGCCAACGTCCTGACTTTC
.	TRBV28	.	TRBJ1-1	CASSLPGIQNTEAFF	TGTGCCAGCAGCCTGCCGGGCATCCAGAACACTGAAGCTTTCTTT
.	TRBV2	.	TRBJ2-3	CASSEGLSRTDTQYF	TGTGCCAGCAGTGAAGGCTTATCCCGCACAGATACGCAGTATTTT
.	TRBV7-2	.	TRBJ1-5	CASSPWGSNQPQHF	TGTGCCAGCAGCCCCTGGGGCAGCAATCAGCCCCAGCATTTT
.	TRBV20-1	.	TRBJ2-5	CSARPQETQYF	TGCAGTGCTAGACCCCAGGAGACCCAGTACTTC
.	TRBV21-1	.	TRBJ2-5	CASSKAGADPEETQYF	TGTGCCAGCAGCAAAGCAGGCGCGGACCCTGAAGAGACCCAGTACTTC
.	TRBV6-6	.	TRBJ2-7	CASSQISVSYEQYF	TGTGCCAGCAGTCAGATCAGCGTGTCCTACGAGCAGTACTTC
.	TRBV7-7	.	TRBJ1-3	CASSPLSGGNSGNTIYF	TGTGCCAGCAGCCCCCTCTCGGGGGGCAACTCTGGAAACACCATATATTTT
.	TRBV6-5	.	TRBJ1-1	CASSPLYGGPEAFF	TGTGCCAGCAGCCCCCTGTATGGTGGACCTGAAGCTTTCTTT
.	TRBV28	.	TRBJ2-7	CASRSDQAYEQYF	TGTGCCAGCAGGAGCGACCAGGCCTACGAGCAGTACTTC